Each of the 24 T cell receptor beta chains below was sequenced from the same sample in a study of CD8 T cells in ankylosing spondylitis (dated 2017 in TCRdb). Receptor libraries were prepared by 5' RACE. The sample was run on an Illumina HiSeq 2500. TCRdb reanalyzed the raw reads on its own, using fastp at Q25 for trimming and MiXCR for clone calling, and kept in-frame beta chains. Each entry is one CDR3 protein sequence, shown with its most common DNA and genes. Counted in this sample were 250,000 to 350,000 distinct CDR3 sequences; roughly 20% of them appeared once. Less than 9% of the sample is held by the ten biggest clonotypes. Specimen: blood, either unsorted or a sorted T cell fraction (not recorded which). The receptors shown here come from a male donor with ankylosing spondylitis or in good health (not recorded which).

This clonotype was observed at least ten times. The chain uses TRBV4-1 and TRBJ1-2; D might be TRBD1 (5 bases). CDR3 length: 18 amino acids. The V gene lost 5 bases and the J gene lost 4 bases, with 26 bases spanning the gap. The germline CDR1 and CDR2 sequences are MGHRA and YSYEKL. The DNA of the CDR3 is TGCGCCAGCAGCTTTCCACAGGAGTCGGGTCGAGGGGCCTATGGCTACACCTTC. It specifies CASSFPQESGRGAYGYTF.

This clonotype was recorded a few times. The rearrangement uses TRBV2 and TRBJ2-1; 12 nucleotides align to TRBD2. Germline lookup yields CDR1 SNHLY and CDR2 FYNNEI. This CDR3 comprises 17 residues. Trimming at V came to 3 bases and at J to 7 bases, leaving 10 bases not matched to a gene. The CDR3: CASSESPSGGAWNEQFF. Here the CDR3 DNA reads TGTGCCAGCAGTGAGAGTCCTAGCGGGGGGGCTTGGAATGAGCAGTTCTTC.

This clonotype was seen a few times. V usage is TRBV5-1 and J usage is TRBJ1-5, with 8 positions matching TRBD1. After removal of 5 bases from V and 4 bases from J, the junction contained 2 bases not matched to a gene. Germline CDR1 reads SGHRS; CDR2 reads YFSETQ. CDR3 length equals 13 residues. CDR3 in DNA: TGCGCCAGCAGGCAGGGGGCAAATCAGCCCCAGCATTTT. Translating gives CASRQGANQPQHF.

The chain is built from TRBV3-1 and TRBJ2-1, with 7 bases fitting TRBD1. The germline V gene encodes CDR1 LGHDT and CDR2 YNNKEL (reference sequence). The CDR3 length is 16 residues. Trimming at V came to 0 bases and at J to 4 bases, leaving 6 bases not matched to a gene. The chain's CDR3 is CASSQEDRSFYNEQFF. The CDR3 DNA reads TGTGCCAGCAGCCAAGAGGACAGGTCCTTTTACAATGAGCAGTTCTTC.

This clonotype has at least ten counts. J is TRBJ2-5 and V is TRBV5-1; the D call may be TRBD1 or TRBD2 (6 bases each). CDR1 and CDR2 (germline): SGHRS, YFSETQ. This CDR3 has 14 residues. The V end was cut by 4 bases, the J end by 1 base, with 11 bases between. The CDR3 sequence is CASSVGGLQETQYF. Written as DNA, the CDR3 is TGCGCCAGCAGCGTAGGGGGGCTCCAAGAGACCCAGTACTTC.

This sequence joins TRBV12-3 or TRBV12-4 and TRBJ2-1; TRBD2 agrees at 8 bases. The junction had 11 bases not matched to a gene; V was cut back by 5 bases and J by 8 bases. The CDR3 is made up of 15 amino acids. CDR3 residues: CASSPRGSGMDEQFF. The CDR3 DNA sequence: TGTGCCAGCAGTCCCCGGGGTAGCGGGATGGATGAGCAGTTCTTC.

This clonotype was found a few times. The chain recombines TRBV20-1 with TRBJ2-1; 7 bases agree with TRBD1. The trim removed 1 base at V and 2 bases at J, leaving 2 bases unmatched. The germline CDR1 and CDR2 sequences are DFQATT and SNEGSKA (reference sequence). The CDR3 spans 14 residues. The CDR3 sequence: CSARVDRAYNEQFF. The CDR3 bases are TGCAGTGCTAGAGTTGACAGGGCCTACAATGAGCAGTTCTTC.

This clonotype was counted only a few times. Written as DNA, the CDR3 is TGTGCCAGCATAGAGACCGGACAGGGCAAGAACACCGGGGAGCTGTTTTTT. It yields the protein CASIETGQGKNTGELFF. This chain connects TRBV12-3 or TRBV12-4 to TRBJ2-2, with 8 nucleotides matching TRBD1. The CDR3 is 17 amino acids. Unmatched junction bases numbered 11, after V lost 7 bases and J lost 1 base.

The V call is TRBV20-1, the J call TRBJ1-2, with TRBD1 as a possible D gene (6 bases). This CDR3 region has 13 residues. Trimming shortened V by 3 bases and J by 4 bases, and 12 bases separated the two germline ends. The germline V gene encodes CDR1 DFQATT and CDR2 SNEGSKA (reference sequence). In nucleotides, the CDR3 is TGCAGTGCTAGTCTGGGACACATCTATGGCTACACCTTC. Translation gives CSASLGHIYGYTF.

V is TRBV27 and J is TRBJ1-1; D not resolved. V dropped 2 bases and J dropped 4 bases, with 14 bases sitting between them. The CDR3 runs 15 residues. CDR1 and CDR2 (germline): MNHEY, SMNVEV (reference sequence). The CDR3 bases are TGTGCCAGCAGTTTAGTATGGGTACGGGGCACTGAAGCTTTCTTT. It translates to CASSLVWVRGTEAFF.

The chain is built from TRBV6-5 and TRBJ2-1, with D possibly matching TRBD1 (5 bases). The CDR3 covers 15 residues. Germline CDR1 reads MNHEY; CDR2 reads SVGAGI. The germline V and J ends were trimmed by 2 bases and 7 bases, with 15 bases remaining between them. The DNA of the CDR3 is TGTGCCAGCAGTTACCAAGGTTACAGGCTTAATGAGCAGTTCTTC. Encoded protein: CASSYQGYRLNEQFF.

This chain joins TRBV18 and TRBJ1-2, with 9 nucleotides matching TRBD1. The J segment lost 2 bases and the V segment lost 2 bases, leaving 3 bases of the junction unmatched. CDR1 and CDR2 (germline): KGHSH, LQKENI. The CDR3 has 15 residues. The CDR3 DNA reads TGTGCCAGCTCACCAAGACAGGGGGTAAACTATGGCTACACCTTC. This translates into CASSPRQGVNYGYTF.

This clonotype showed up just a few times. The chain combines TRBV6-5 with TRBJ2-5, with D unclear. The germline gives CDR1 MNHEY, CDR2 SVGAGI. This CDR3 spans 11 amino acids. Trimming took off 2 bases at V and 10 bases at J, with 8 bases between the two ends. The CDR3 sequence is CASSYGKNQYF. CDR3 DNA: TGTGCCAGCAGTTACGGGAAGAACCAGTACTTC.

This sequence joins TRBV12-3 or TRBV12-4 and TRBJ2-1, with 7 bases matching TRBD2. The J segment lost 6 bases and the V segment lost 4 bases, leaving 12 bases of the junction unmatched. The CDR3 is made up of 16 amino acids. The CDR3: CASSSLSGKGLNEQFF. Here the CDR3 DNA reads TGTGCCAGCAGTTCCTTAAGCGGGAAGGGGCTCAATGAGCAGTTCTTC.

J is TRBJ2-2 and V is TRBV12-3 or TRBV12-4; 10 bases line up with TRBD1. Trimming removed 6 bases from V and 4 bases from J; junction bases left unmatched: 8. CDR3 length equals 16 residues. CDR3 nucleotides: TGTGCCAGCAGACAAACCGGGACAGGGGTCACCGGGGAGCTGTTTTTT. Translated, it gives CASRQTGTGVTGELFF.

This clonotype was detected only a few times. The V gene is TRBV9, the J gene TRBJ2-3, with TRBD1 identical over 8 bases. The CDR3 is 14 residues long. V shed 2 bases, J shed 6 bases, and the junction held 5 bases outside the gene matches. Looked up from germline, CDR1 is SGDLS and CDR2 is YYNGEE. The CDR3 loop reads CASSVVQGVDTQYF. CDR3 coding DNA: TGTGCCAGCAGCGTGGTACAGGGGGTGGATACGCAGTATTTT.

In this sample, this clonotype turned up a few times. CDR3 protein: CASSSRTSGTVTDTQYF. The CDR3 bases are TGTGCCAGCAGTTCCAGGACTAGCGGGACGGTAACAGATACGCAGTATTTT. The chain carries TRBV28 and TRBJ2-3; TRBD2 aligns across 12 bases. Germline CDR1 reads MDHEN; CDR2 reads SYDVKM. The junction had 8 bases not matched to a gene; V was cut back by 4 bases and J by 3 bases. The CDR3 covers 17 residues.

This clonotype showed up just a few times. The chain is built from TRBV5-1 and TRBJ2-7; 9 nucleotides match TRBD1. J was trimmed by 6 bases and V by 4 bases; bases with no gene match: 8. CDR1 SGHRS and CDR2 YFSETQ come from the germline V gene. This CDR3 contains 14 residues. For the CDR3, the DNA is TGCGCCAGCAGCCCCGCACAGGGGGCGGGCGAGCAGTACGTC. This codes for CASSPAQGAGEQYV.

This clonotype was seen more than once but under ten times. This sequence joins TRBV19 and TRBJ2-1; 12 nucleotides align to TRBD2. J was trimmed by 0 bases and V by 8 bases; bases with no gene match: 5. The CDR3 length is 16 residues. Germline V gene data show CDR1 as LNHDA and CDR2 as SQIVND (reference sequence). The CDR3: CASHWTSGTSYNEQFF. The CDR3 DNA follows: TGTGCCAGTCATTGGACTAGCGGGACCTCCTACAATGAGCAGTTCTTC. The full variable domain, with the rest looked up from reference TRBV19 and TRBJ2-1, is DGGITQSPKYLFRKEGQNVTLSCEQNLNHDAMYWYRQDPGQGLRLIYYSQIVNDFQKGDIAEGYSVSREKKESFPLTVTSAQKNPTAFYLCASHWTSGTSYNEQFFGPGTRLTVL.

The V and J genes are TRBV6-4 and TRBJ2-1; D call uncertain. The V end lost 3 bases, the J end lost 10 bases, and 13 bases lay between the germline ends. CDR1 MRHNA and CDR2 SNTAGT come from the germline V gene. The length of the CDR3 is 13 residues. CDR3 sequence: CASSESSPGEQFF. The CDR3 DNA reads TGTGCCAGCAGTGAGTCTTCTCCTGGGGAGCAGTTCTTC.

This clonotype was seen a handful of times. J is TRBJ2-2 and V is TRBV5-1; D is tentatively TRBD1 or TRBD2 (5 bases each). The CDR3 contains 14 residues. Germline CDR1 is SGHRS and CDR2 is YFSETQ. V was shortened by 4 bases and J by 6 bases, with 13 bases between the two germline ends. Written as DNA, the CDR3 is TGCGCCAGCAGCGAGTCGGGGCCGCCCGGGGAGCTGTTTTTT. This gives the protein CASSESGPPGELFF.

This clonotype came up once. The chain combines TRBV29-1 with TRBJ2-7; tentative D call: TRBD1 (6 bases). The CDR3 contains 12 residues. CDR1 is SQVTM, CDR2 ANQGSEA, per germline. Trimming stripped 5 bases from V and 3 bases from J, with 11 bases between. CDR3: CSVKTGFYEQYV. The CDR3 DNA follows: TGCAGCGTTAAGACAGGTTTCTACGAGCAGTACGTC.

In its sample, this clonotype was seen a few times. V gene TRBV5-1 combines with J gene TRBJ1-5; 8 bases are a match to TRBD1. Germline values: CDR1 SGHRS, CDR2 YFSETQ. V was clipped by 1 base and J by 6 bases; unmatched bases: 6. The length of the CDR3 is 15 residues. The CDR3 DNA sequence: TGCGCCAGCAGCTTGTCAGGGGGCGCGGGTCAGCCCCAGCATTTT. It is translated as CASSLSGGAGQPQHF.

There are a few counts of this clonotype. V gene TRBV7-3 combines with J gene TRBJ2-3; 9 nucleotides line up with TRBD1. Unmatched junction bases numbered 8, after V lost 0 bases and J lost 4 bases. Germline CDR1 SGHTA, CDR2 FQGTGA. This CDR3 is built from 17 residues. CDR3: CASSLTAPGTGPDTQYF. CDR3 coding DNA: TGTGCCAGCAGCTTAACGGCCCCCGGGACAGGGCCAGATACGCAGTATTTT.